This TCR beta chain comes out of a study of T cells in localized non-small cell lung cancer. Findings and limits, study-wide: The highest T cell clonality was in uninvolved adjacent lung, above tumor. Since sequencing was restricted to only one region of the tumor, intratumor heterogeneity remains a possibility.

With respect to this clone: Its specificity is not known.

This CDR3 has 14 amino acids. Trimming left V 2 bases short and J 4 bases short, with 12 bases between. Germline-derived CDR1 and CDR2 are SGHRS and YFSETQ. The assay was immunoSEQ multiplex PCR, and TCRdb's table has in-frame clones only and misses some. The sample lists about 59,000 clones, roughly 90% occurring once. The starting material was peripheral blood, obtained before any cancer treatment. The V and J genes are TRBV5-1 and TRBJ1-1; no definite D call. This TCR was sampled from a man between 35 and 75 years old with stage I squamous cell lung carcinoma. CDR3 DNA sequence: TGCGCCAGCAGCTTTTCGGGGATCCCCACTGAAGCTTTCTTT. Translated, it gives CASSFSGIPTEAFF.